This TCR beta chain derives from a study of tumor-infiltrating lymphocytes in localized non-small cell lung cancer. About this clone itself: What it binds is unknown.

V was clipped by 0 bases and J by 8 bases, with 23 bases between them. Germline V lookup: CDR1 SGHDT, CDR2 YYEEEE. The CDR3 covers 17 residues. The assay was immunoSEQ multiplex PCR, and TCRdb's table has in-frame clones only and misses some. Among more than 15,000 clones listed, over 55% were seen once. Study outcomes and limitations: Different pieces of the same tissue were used for each assay.

Sequencing was performed on lung tumor tissue. This sequence was found in a human donor with non-small cell lung cancer. This chain links TRBV5-6 with TRBJ1-2; tentative D call: TRBD1 (5 bases). The CDR3 region is CASSLVFRSARGGGYTF. In DNA form, the CDR3 reads TGTGCCAGCAGCTTGGTTTTTCGGTCGGCAAGGGGTGGCGGCTACACCTTC.